This T cell receptor (beta chain) comes out of a study of identical twins. The authors used template switching to add a universal primer site and gave cDNA unique molecular identifiers. TCRdb recomputed calls from the 5' RACE reads with MiXCR, one row per CDR3 protein. The sample contains approximately 1.8 million distinct CDR3 sequences, more than 30% of which appear only once. Study-wide results and caveats: The abundant beta clonotypes from cord blood had fewer insertions, and memory repertoires had none of this.

To note about this clonotype: Its cognate antigen is unknown.

The CDR3 covers 17 residues. Germline CDR1 DFQATT, CDR2 SNEGSKA (reference sequence). V was clipped by 4 bases and J by 2 bases; unmatched bases: 12. Sequenced input: cord blood. The clonotype originates from a newborn girl in good health. The chain recombines TRBV20-1 with TRBJ2-7, with TRBD2 matching 12 bases. The CDR3: CSATAGLAGRTPYEQYF. DNA for the CDR3: TGCAGTGCTACAGCAGGACTAGCGGGACGAACCCCCTACGAGCAGTACTTC.